This T cell receptor beta chain was profiled in a study of control samples from healthy donors and cancer patients. Method: immunoSEQ multiplex PCR; TCRdb's copy keeps in-frame clones and lacks some. This table has 95,000 to 150,000 clones, more than 85% appearing once. Trimming cost V 3 bases and J 7 bases; bases outside gene matches: 10. This CDR3 is built from 15 residues. Looked up from germline, CDR1 is ENHRY and CDR2 is SYGVKD. The sequence was collected from a young woman in good health. The V gene is TRBV10-3, the J gene TRBJ2-7, with 9 positions matching TRBD2. Sequencing was done on a sample of blood. CDR3 protein: CAISDSLAGVGEQYF. CDR3 in DNA: TGTGCCATCAGTGACTCCTTAGCGGGAGTAGGAGAGCAGTACTTC.